Sequencing of this TCR beta chain was carried out in a study of blood T cell repertoires in COVID-19. Data came from immunoSEQ multiplex PCR; TCRdb stores just in-frame clones and leaves some out. The table lists 13,000 to 15,000 clones, 70% to 90% of them singletons. The CDR3 contains 16 residues. Losses at the gene ends were 6 bases for V and 10 bases for J; bases not matched to a gene: 13. The germline V gene has CDR1 LGHDT and CDR2 YNNKEL (reference sequence). This receptor was obtained from a man in his forties with active or convalescent COVID-19. The chain joins TRBV3-1 (or the pseudogene TRBV3-2) to TRBJ2-1; TRBD2 agrees at 12 bases. The specimen was peripheral blood. In nucleotides, the CDR3 is TGTGCCAGCAGGGATCCGCTAGCGGGGGGGCCAGAAGAGCAGTTCTTC. It encodes CASRDPLAGGPEEQFF.